The clone carrying this T cell receptor (beta chain) has at least ten counts. The sample belongs to a study of neurological immune-mediated disorders. Over 200 million TCR-beta sequences (from 15-18 subjects) were yielded by each sequencing run. TCRdb passed the 5' RACE reads through MiXCR, listing each CDR3 protein once. Here the sample spans tens of thousands of distinct CDR3 sequences, roughly 5.5% being singletons. This CDR3 region has 15 residues. V trimming: 2 bases; J trimming: 2 bases; junction bases outside the gene matches: 5. CDR1 is SGHRS and CDR2 is YFSETQ in the germline V gene. The rearrangement uses TRBV5-1 and TRBJ2-7, with TRBD1 matching 9 bases. The TCR sequence derives from a man aged 18-30 years with multiple sclerosis. The sequencing sample was made of PBMCs. This CDR3 reads CASSFEGTGPYEQYF. CDR3 nucleotide sequence: TGCGCCAGCAGCTTCGAGGGGACAGGGCCCTACGAGCAGTACTTC.